This TCR beta chain stems from a study of radiotherapy plus CTLA-4 blockade in lung cancer. Study in general: Overall, approximately 19% of patients showed an objective response, while approximately 28% attained disease control. General observations from the study: TCR clones from tumors expanded in blood after radiotherapy plus ipilimumab. Strongest reported response predictors: early blood clone changes and post-radiation interferon-beta.

Treatment of patients with chemo-refractory metastatic non-small-cell lung cancer consisted of focal radiation plus CTLA-4 blockade with ipilimumab. The table came from immunoSEQ multiplex PCR; TCRdb's copy has only in-frame clones and leaves some out. The table records more than 95,000 clones, about 70% of them present only once. As concerns this clone: Its antigen is not known.

The CDR3 extends over 10 amino acids. CDR1 is MDHEN and CDR2 is SYDVKM in the germline V gene. V lost 6 bases to trimming and J lost 11 bases, with 7 bases between them. This TCR was recovered from a human donor with non-small cell lung cancer who had a partial response to radiotherapy plus ipilimumab. Some clones in this sample may be carry-over from other donors' samples. The chain employs TRBV28 and TRBJ2-2, with D maybe TRBD1 (5 bases). The sample in question was peripheral blood, obtained from a patient treated with radiotherapy plus ipilimumab. The CDR3 DNA is TGTGCCAGCAGGGGGCTCGAGCTGTTTTTT. It specifies CASRGLELFF.